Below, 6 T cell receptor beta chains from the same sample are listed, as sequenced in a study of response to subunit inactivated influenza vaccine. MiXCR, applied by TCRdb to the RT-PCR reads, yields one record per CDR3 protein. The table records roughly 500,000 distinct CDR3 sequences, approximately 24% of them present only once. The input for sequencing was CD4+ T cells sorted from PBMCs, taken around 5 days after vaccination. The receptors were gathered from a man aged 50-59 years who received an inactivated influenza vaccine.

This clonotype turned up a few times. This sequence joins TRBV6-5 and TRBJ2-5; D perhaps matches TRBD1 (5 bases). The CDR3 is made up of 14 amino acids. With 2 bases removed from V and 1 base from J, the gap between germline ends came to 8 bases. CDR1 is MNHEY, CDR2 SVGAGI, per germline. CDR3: CASSYDSSQETQYF. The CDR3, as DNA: TGTGCCAGCAGTTACGACAGCAGCCAAGAGACCCAGTACTTC.

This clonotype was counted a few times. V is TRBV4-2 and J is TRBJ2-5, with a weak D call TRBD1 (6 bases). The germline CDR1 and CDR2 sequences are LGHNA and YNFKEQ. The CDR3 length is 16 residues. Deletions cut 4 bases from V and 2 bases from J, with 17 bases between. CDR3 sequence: CASSPMDSSRQETQYF. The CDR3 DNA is TGTGCCAGCAGCCCCATGGACAGCTCAAGACAAGAGACCCAGTACTTC.

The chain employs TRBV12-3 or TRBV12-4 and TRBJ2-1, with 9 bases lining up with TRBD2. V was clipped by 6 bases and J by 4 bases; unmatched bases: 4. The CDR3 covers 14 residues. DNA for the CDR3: TGTGCCAGCAGGGGACTAGCTGAGTACAATGAGCAGTTCTTC. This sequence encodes CASRGLAEYNEQFF.

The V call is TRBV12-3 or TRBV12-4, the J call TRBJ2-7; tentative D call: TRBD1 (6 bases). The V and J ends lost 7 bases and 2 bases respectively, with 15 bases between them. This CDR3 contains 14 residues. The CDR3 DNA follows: TGTGCCAGCACCATGGGACACGGCGCCTACGAGCAGTACTTC. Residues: CASTMGHGAYEQYF.

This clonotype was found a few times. The CDR3 region has the DNA TGTGCCAGCAGCTGGGAACTAGCGGGAGTTAGCAAAGAGACCCAGTACTTC. Its protein is CASSWELAGVSKETQYF. The chain combines TRBV5-5 with TRBJ2-5, with 11 nucleotides matching TRBD2. V was pared by 3 bases and J by 3 bases, with 10 bases of the junction left unmatched. From germline, CDR1 is SGHKS and CDR2 YYEKEE (reference sequence). The CDR3 sequence is 17 residues long.

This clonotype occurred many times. The CDR3 protein is CSARDRLAGNTGELFF. The CDR3 DNA reads TGCAGTGCTAGAGATAGGCTAGCGGGAAACACCGGGGAGCTGTTTTTT. The chain recombines TRBV20-1 with TRBJ2-2; 9 nucleotides line up with TRBD2. V was clipped by 0 bases and J by 2 bases; unmatched bases: 4. The CDR3 length is 16 residues. Germline assignment: CDR1 DFQATT and CDR2 SNEGSKA (reference sequence).